This TCR beta chain was recorded in a study of blood T cell repertoires in COVID-19. V was cut by 5 bases and J by 1 base, with 5 bases left in between. The V gene's germline CDR1 is MNHNS and CDR2 SASEGT. There are 13 residues in the CDR3. During active infection, Seattle patients enrolled and were then monitored through disease. The table came from immunoSEQ multiplex PCR; TCRdb's copy has only in-frame clones and leaves some out. The top ten hold 9.5% to 15% of the sample, which has approximately 75,000 clones, less than 90% seen once. This sequence joins TRBV6-1 and TRBJ2-2, with D unclear. The source of this sequence is a man between 45 and 60 years old with COVID-19, enrolled during active disease. Sequenced: peripheral blood. CDR3 residues: CASSFRNTGELFF. CDR3 sequence (DNA): TGTGCCAGCAGTTTTAGGAACACCGGGGAGCTGTTTTTT.